Presented here are 4 T cell receptor beta chains from one specimen sequenced in a study of T-cell reconstitution after alpha-beta-depleted transplantation in children (dated by TCRdb to the mid-2010s). Interpreted using the paper, the treatment or condition label stands for: allogeneic hematopoietic cell transplantation with graft depleted of TCRalphabeta T cells and CD19 B cells. Libraries came from PCR. This sample was sequenced with an Illumina HiSeq 2500. To normalize quantification of the TCRbeta repertoire, the TCR libraries were built with molecular barcoding that relied on unique molecular identifiers. Using fastp at Q25 and MiXCR, TCRdb reprocessed the public reads and kept productive beta chains. CDR3 protein duplicates are merged, each entry listing the most common genes and DNA. A total of some 310,000 distinct CDR3 sequences appear in this sample, about a quarter of them only once. The ten largest clones take up 10% to 11% of the sample.

Here the sequenced sample was PBMCs, mostly from graft donor cells, taken 180 days after TCRalphabeta/CD19-depleted stem cell transplant. The receptor source for this set is a male patient younger than 18 who had a stem cell transplant for acute lymphoblastic leukemia, so the T cells may come from the graft donor.

The chain employs TRBV7-8 and TRBJ2-2; tentative D call: TRBD2 (6 bases). Germline lookup yields CDR1 SGHVS and CDR2 FQNEAQ. The CDR3 loop spans 16 amino acids. V lost 7 bases, J lost 2 bases, and 17 bases lay in between. The CDR3 here is CASTPGEGQNTGELFF. The CDR3 DNA is TGTGCCAGCACCCCGGGGGAAGGACAAAACACCGGGGAGCTGTTTTTT. Supplemented by reference TRBV7-8 and TRBJ2-2, the full variable domain reads GAGVSQSPRYKVAKRGQDVALRCDPISGHVSLFWYQQALGQGPEFLTYFQNEAQLDKSGLPSDRFFAERPEGSVSTLKIQRTQQEDSAVYLCASTPGEGQNTGELFFGEGSRLTVL.

This clonotype was seen a handful of times. The V and J genes are TRBV9 and TRBJ2-2, with 9 bases that match TRBD2. Germline lookup yields CDR1 SGDLS and CDR2 YYNGEE. Trimming at V came to 0 bases and at J to 1 base, leaving 10 bases not matched to a gene. The length of the CDR3 is 19 residues. The CDR3: CASSVEGGRAWRNTGELFF. CDR3 DNA: TGTGCCAGCAGCGTAGAGGGCGGGAGGGCTTGGAGGAACACCGGGGAGCTGTTTTTT. The full variable domain, rest sourced from reference TRBV9 and TRBJ2-2, is DSGVTQTPKHLITATGQRVTLRCSPRSGDLSVYWYQQSLDQGLQFLIQYYNGEERAKGNILERFSAQQFPDLHSELNLSSLELGDSALYFCASSVEGGRAWRNTGELFFGEGSRLTVL.

The chain has TRBV5-1 and TRBJ2-3; D possibly uses TRBD1 or TRBD2 (5 bases each). Trimming pared 5 bases from V and 5 bases from J, leaving 18 bases between. This CDR3 spans 15 amino acids. CDR1 is SGHRS and CDR2 is YFSETQ in the germline V gene. CDR3 bases: TGCGCCAGCAGGAAGTCCGGGGCGCCCGGAGATACGCAGTATTTT. Its translation is CASRKSGAPGDTQYF.

V is TRBV9 and J is TRBJ2-1, with D possibly called TRBD1 or TRBD2 (5 bases each). Deletions cut 4 bases from V and 10 bases from J, with 24 bases between. This CDR3 contains 16 residues. CDR1 and CDR2 from the germline V gene are SGDLS and YYNGEE. In DNA form, the CDR3 reads TGTGCCAGCAGCCACCCATCCGGGACGTCGCCGGGGGAGCAGTTCTTC. Its protein is CASSHPSGTSPGEQFF.